This T cell receptor beta chain comes out of a study of T cell responses to AZD1222 COVID-19 vaccine (dated by TCRdb to 2020 to 2022). In terms of the full investigation: AZD1222 recipients whose second dose came at about 4 weeks and those whose second dose came at about 12 weeks were combined into one group, since spike-specific TCR depth and breadth did not differ between the two schedules. A total of about 240 trial participants underwent TCR sequencing, of whom 200 to 220 received two doses of AZD1222 and about 26 received two doses of the MenACWY control vaccine. Trial participants were enrolled by age into 18-55, 56-69 and 70-plus year subgroups, with roughly 160, 29 and 62 TCR-sequenced participants respectively. On the study overall, not on this receptor specifically: Reportedly, close to half of the unique spike-specific TCRs recognized epitopes lying outside the regions that are mutated in the B.1.351 and B.1.1.7 variants. Vaccine-associated CD4 TCRs spanned the whole spike protein, with dominant responses in regions 160-218 and 743-854. Conclusions about previously exposed vaccinees are limited because only five to seven AZD1222 recipients were SARS-CoV-2 seropositive at baseline. Most participants were white British and females outnumbered males, and the authors suggested that clonal diversity may have been underestimated. The 56-69-year group was small, and its depth increase did not reach significance, likely because of low power. No day 14 peak-response samples were available, so repertoires were characterized only after the peak T cell response. After two AZD1222 doses, spike-specific TCR breadth and depth were significantly higher than at day 0 and than in MenACWY recipients.

A single count supports this clone. The specificity of this receptor is unknown. No quality values exist for individual bases; no much larger clone is one base distant. The time point label for this specimen denotes: baseline before first vaccination. Samples from vaccinated people were obtained from the UK trials COV001 and COV002, which included a single-blind randomized controlled phase 2/3 trial of AZD1222 (ChAdOx1 nCoV-19) in healthy adults. For TCRbeta chain sequencing, PBMC samples were collected from trial participants at day 0 and at day 28 after the second dose. The CDR3 regions of human TCRbeta chains were analyzed by immunosequencing. From the authors' description of their analysis: Repertoire TCRs were checked for matches against a reference library of SARS-CoV-2-specific TCRs that had been generated using the MIRA antigen-specificity platform. Breadth meant the fraction of unique TCRs that were SARS-CoV-2-associated, whereas depth meant the fraction of total T cells that were SARS-CoV-2-associated. Using the MIRA data, each spike-specific TCR was assigned both to the spike region to which the TCR was reactive and to a CD4 or CD8 class. Log10-transformed breadth and depth values were compared by one-way ANOVA with Sidak's multiple comparisons tests. Here the immuneACCESS table is served through TCRdb, limited to in-frame sequences with V and J called. Missing clones are a known gap in these copies; in checked studies unresolved V genes cover under half, and the rest lacks a known reason. The V and J calls and clone size are taken from that table; D and trimming were inferred from the DNA. This sample is represented by approximately 110,000 clones; roughly nine tenths of them were singletons. The ten largest make up about 4.1% of the sample.

This clonotype was sampled from an adult in good health. The sequencing here drew on peripheral blood, taken on day 0 of AZD1222 vaccination.

The DNA sequence is as follows: TGTGCCAGCAGCCAAGGGGACAGGGCCCATGGCTACACCTTC. This gives the protein CASSQGDRAHGYTF. This chain joins TRBV3-1 (or the pseudogene TRBV3-2) to TRBJ1-2; 9 bases in between match TRBD1. V is pruned by 1 base and J by 6 bases, leaving 3 bases of the junction without a gene match. Spanning cysteine to phenylalanine, the CDR3 consists of 14 amino acids. The kept DNA is CDR3 alone, 42 bases in frame from the first base. According to the germline V gene (reference sequence), CDR1 reads LGHDT and CDR2 reads YNNKEL.